The 25 T cell receptor beta chains below come from one sample, sequenced in a study of spatial heterogeneity in lung cancer. TCRdb used MiXCR to reprocess the 5' RACE reads, holding one entry per CDR3 protein. The sample has roughly 71,000 distinct CDR3 sequences, around 9.3% seen once. Described time point: blood at routine non-recurrence follow-up after resection. The specimen was PBMCs, collected at follow-up. The source of these receptors is a female donor with early-stage non-small cell lung cancer.

The sample holds many counts of this clonotype. CDR3 protein: CASSNGAGGGTDTQYF. CDR3 DNA sequence: TGTGCCAGCAGCAACGGCGCGGGAGGGGGAACAGATACGCAGTATTTT. V gene TRBV6-2 or TRBV6-3 combines with J gene TRBJ2-3; 9 nucleotides align to TRBD2. The CDR3 has 16 residues. In germline, CDR1 is MNHEY, CDR2 SVGEGT. J gave up 3 bases and V 6 bases, and 10 bases lay outside the gene matches.

This clonotype was counted ten times or more. The chain recombines TRBV30 with TRBJ1-1; D not resolved. V dropped 0 bases and J dropped 11 bases, with 10 bases sitting between them. Germline lookup yields CDR1 GTSNPN and CDR2 SVGIG (reference sequence). The CDR3 is 11 amino acids. The CDR3 loop is CAWSVRVEAFF. The DNA for the CDR3 is TGTGCCTGGAGTGTACGGGTCGAGGCTTTCTTT.

In DNA form, the CDR3 reads TGTGCCAGCAGCGTAGAATCGAGCATGAACATTCAGTACTTC. Protein sequence: CASSVESSMNIQYF. This chain joins TRBV9 and TRBJ2-4; D not resolved. The CDR3 covers 14 residues. CDR1 SGDLS and CDR2 YYNGEE come from the germline V gene. V lost 0 bases, J lost 7 bases, and 11 bases lay in between. Full variable domain (outside the CDR3, taken from reference TRBV9 and TRBJ2-4): DSGVTQTPKHLITATGQRVTLRCSPRSGDLSVYWYQQSLDQGLQFLIQYYNGEERAKGNILERFSAQQFPDLHSELNLSSLELGDSALYFCASSVESSMNIQYFGAGTRLSVL.

The chain combines TRBV4-2 with TRBJ2-7; perhaps TRBD2 as D (5 bases). The CDR3 is made up of 14 amino acids. Germline V lookup: CDR1 LGHNA, CDR2 YNFKEQ. V lost 2 bases to trimming and J lost 4 bases, with 12 bases between them. Here the CDR3 reads CASSQHSERYEQYF. The CDR3 nucleotides read TGTGCCAGCAGCCAACATTCTGAGCGGTACGAGCAGTACTTC.

This clonotype was seen repeatedly, ten times or more. The J gene is TRBJ2-1, the V gene TRBV29-1; D may match TRBD1 or TRBD2 (5 bases each). V was shortened by 4 bases and J by 3 bases, with 16 bases between the two germline ends. CDR1 is SQVTM and CDR2 is ANQGSEA in the germline V gene. CDR3 size: 15 residues. CDR3: CSVGAQEGSYNEQFF. The CDR3 DNA is TGCAGCGTTGGGGCCCAAGAGGGGAGCTACAATGAGCAGTTCTTC.

This clonotype showed up just a few times. The J gene is TRBJ2-1, the V gene TRBV28; D is unclear. Between the trimmed V and J ends, which lost 8 bases and 9 bases, there was a span of 17 bases. CDR1 is MDHEN and CDR2 is SYDVKM in the germline V gene. The CDR3 spans 13 residues. CDR3 coding DNA: TGTGCCAGCCGCGGAGAGCTATGGAGTGAGCAGTTCTTC. Translating gives CASRGELWSEQFF.

This clonotype came up many times. The V and J genes are TRBV3-1 and TRBJ2-5, with TRBD2 matching over 8 bases. This CDR3 has 17 amino acids. CDR1 and CDR2 (germline): LGHDT, YNNKEL (reference sequence). The V gene end was trimmed by 1 base and the J gene end by 6 bases; junction bases not matched to a gene: 13. CDR3 nucleotide sequence: TGTGCCAGCAGCCAAGGGATTAGCGGGGCCCCTGGGAAGACCCAGTACTTC. Translation gives CASSQGISGAPGKTQYF.

The chain employs TRBV5-1 and TRBJ2-1, with D possibly matching TRBD2 (6 bases). Trimming removed 0 bases from V and 0 bases from J, with 10 bases in between. The CDR3 has 16 amino acids. The germline gives CDR1 SGHRS, CDR2 YFSETQ. CDR3 DNA sequence: TGCGCCAGCAGCTTGGAAGCTAGCGCCTCCTACAATGAGCAGTTCTTC. Translated: CASSLEASASYNEQFF.

The chain recombines TRBV13 with TRBJ2-7, with TRBD2 identical over 12 bases. The J segment lost 2 bases and the V segment lost 0 bases, leaving 5 bases of the junction unmatched. Germline-derived CDR1 and CDR2 are PRHDT and FYEKMQ (reference sequence). The length of the CDR3 is 17 residues. The CDR3 spells CASSLGGLAGGPYEQYF. The DNA of the CDR3 is TGTGCCAGCAGCTTAGGGGGGCTAGCGGGAGGGCCCTACGAGCAGTACTTC.

There are many counts of this clonotype. V and J are TRBV30 and TRBJ2-4, with 9 bases that match TRBD2. This CDR3 is built from 15 residues. The V segment lost 3 bases and the J segment 9 bases; nucleotides outside the gene matches: 12. CDR1 GTSNPN and CDR2 SVGIG come from the germline V gene (reference sequence). The CDR3 is CAWSRIAGGAGIQYF. The DNA of the CDR3 is TGTGCCTGGAGCCGGATCGCGGGGGGGGCAGGCATTCAGTACTTC.

This clonotype was seen a few times. The rearrangement links TRBV2 to TRBJ1-4, with D hard to call. The CDR3 has 13 amino acids. Trimming left V 8 bases short and J 7 bases short, with 14 bases between. Germline CDR1 is SNHLY and CDR2 is FYNNEI. The CDR3: CASLFGEGEKLFF. CDR3 bases: TGTGCCAGCCTTTTCGGGGAGGGTGAAAAACTGTTTTTT.

This clonotype has a count of ten or more. The chain links TRBV7-3 to TRBJ2-1; no definite D call. Trimming stripped 3 bases from V and 9 bases from J, with 12 bases between. The CDR3 is made up of 13 amino acids. From germline, CDR1 is SGHTA and CDR2 FQGTGA. In nucleotides, the CDR3 is TGTGCCAGCAGCTTCCGGTCTTCTGGTGAGCAGTTCTTC. This encodes CASSFRSSGEQFF. The variable domain in full, completed from reference TRBV7-3 and TRBJ2-1, reads GAGVSQTPSNKVTEKGKYVELRCDPISGHTALYWYRQSLGQGPEFLIYFQGTGAADDSGLPNDRFFAVRPEGSVSTLKIQRTERGDSAVYLCASSFRSSGEQFFGPGTRLTVL.

In this sample, this clonotype turned up a few times. V and J are TRBV2 and TRBJ2-5, with D maybe TRBD2 (6 bases). This CDR3 comprises 14 residues. V lost 4 bases to trimming and J lost 3 bases, with 12 bases between them. Germline V CDR1 and CDR2: SNHLY, FYNNEI. Here the CDR3 reads CASSVGGSKETQYF. CDR3 bases: TGTGCCAGCAGTGTCGGAGGGAGCAAAGAGACCCAGTACTTC.

This clonotype has at least ten counts. J is TRBJ1-2 and V is TRBV11-2; a possible D gene is TRBD1 (5 bases). CDR1 and CDR2 (germline): SGHAT, FQNNGV. The CDR3 length is 15 residues. The V gene lost 1 base and the J gene lost 0 bases, with 9 bases spanning the gap. The CDR3 sequence is CASSLGDDPNYGYTF. The CDR3 nucleotides are TGTGCCAGCAGCTTAGGGGACGATCCTAACTATGGCTACACCTTC.

This clonotype was seen many times. The rearrangement joins TRBV6-2 or TRBV6-3 to TRBJ2-3; D possibly uses TRBD1 or TRBD2 (5 bases each). CDR1 and CDR2 from the germline V gene are MNHEY and SVGEGT. V was trimmed by 7 bases and J by 0 bases, leaving 14 bases between them. The CDR3 covers 15 residues. CDR3: CASIRDAESTDTQYF. The CDR3 DNA is TGTGCCAGCATCCGGGACGCCGAAAGCACAGATACGCAGTATTTT.

This clonotype was seen ten or more times. The V and J genes are TRBV14 and TRBJ2-1, with D maybe TRBD1 (6 bases). CDR3 length: 14 residues. Trimming shortened V by 2 bases and J by 6 bases, and 11 bases separated the two germline ends. Germline values: CDR1 SGHDN, CDR2 FVKESK. The CDR3 DNA reads TGTGCCAGCAGCCAACTACAGGGCGGCAATGAGCAGTTCTTC. Translated: CASSQLQGGNEQFF.

The table lists this clonotype with many counts. The chain carries TRBV7-9 and TRBJ1-2, with D hard to call. The CDR3 contains 16 residues. Germline CDR1 and CDR2: SEHNR and FQNEAQ (reference sequence). With 5 bases removed from V and 0 bases from J, the gap between germline ends came to 16 bases. As DNA, the CDR3 is TGTGCCAGCAGCCTCCTTGGGCAGGACCCTAACTATGGCTACACCTTC. Protein product: CASSLLGQDPNYGYTF.

This clonotype was detected a few times. The chain carries TRBV29-1 and TRBJ2-2; D ambiguous. The CDR3 contains 14 residues. Trimming removed 6 bases from V and 5 bases from J, with 16 bases in between. The germline CDR1 and CDR2 sequences are SQVTM and ANQGSEA. The CDR3 spells CSVTPGWVTGELFF. In nucleotides, the CDR3 is TGCAGCGTGACTCCTGGGTGGGTGACCGGGGAGCTGTTTTTT.

J is TRBJ2-1 and V is TRBV11-2, with 7 bases that match TRBD1. The CDR3 runs to 15 residues. Trimming removed 8 bases from V and 1 base from J; junction bases left unmatched: 8. Germline assignment: CDR1 SGHAT and CDR2 FQNNGV. The CDR3 reads CASATQTGSYNEQFF. In nucleotides, the CDR3 is TGTGCCAGCGCCACTCAGACAGGGTCCTACAATGAGCAGTTCTTC. Supplemented by reference TRBV11-2 and TRBJ2-1, the full variable domain reads EAGVAQSPRYKIIEKRQSVAFWCNPISGHATLYWYQQILGQGPKLLIQFQNNGVVDDSQLPKDRFSAERLKGVDSTLKIQPAKLEDSAVYLCASATQTGSYNEQFFGPGTRLTVL.

This clonotype was detected only a few times. The CDR3 bases are TGCGCCAGCAGCTTGGATCCCGGCCCAGAGACCCAGTACTTC. Translated: CASSLDPGPETQYF. This chain connects TRBV5-1 to TRBJ2-5; D is uncertain. The germline CDR1 and CDR2 sequences are SGHRS and YFSETQ. The CDR3 is 14 residues long. V was pared by 0 bases and J by 4 bases, with 10 bases between. Full variable domain (rest looked up from reference TRBV5-1 and TRBJ2-5): KAGVTQTPRYLIKTRGQQVTLSCSPISGHRSVSWYQQTPGQGLQFLFEYFSETQRNKGNFPGRFSGRQFSNSRSEMNVSTLELGDSALYLCASSLDPGPETQYFGPGTRLLVL.

This clonotype was counted a few times. J is TRBJ2-7 and V is TRBV18; D is unresolved. The CDR3 has 14 amino acids. V shed 3 bases and J shed 7 bases, with 16 bases lying between them. Per the germline V gene, CDR1 is KGHSH and CDR2 is LQKENI. The CDR3 loop reads CASSPGLTPAEQYF. In DNA form, the CDR3 reads TGTGCCAGCTCACCGGGCCTAACCCCAGCGGAGCAGTACTTC.

This clonotype was detected many times. For the CDR3, the DNA is TGTGCCAGCAGCTTGGGGGGAGTCACCGGGGAGCTGTTTTTT. Translated: CASSLGGVTGELFF. The V gene is TRBV5-6, the J gene TRBJ2-2; possible D gene TRBD2, 5 bases. Germline CDR1 is SGHDT and CDR2 is YYEEEE. The CDR3 is 14 amino acids. V lost 0 bases and J 4 bases, leaving 7 bases between the germline ends.

Ten or more counts support this clonotype. The chain combines TRBV7-6 with TRBJ2-1; 7 bases map to TRBD2. The CDR3 is made up of 15 amino acids. Germline CDR1 is SGHVS and CDR2 is FNYEAQ. Unmatched junction bases numbered 11, after V lost 3 bases and J lost 9 bases. The CDR3 protein is CASSLGPGGGREQFF. CDR3 DNA sequence: TGTGCCAGCAGCTTGGGGCCGGGCGGGGGTCGTGAGCAGTTCTTC.

This clonotype has at least ten counts. This chain uses TRBV29-1 with TRBJ1-2; D unresolved. Trimming removed 6 bases at V and 4 bases at J, with 12 bases between. Germline CDR1 SQVTM, CDR2 ANQGSEA. There are 12 residues in the CDR3. CDR3 sequence (DNA): TGCAGCGTCCGGCTGGAGGGCTATGGCTACACCTTC. Its protein is CSVRLEGYGYTF.

V gene TRBV10-3 combines with J gene TRBJ2-5; 14 bases fit TRBD2. V lost 6 bases to trimming and J lost 7 bases; unmatched junction nucleotides: 1. The CDR3 is 13 amino acids. Germline V lookup: CDR1 ENHRY, CDR2 SYGVKD. DNA of the CDR3: TGTGCCATCAGCGGACTAGCGGGAGGGACCCAGTACTTC. Its translation is CAISGLAGGTQYF.